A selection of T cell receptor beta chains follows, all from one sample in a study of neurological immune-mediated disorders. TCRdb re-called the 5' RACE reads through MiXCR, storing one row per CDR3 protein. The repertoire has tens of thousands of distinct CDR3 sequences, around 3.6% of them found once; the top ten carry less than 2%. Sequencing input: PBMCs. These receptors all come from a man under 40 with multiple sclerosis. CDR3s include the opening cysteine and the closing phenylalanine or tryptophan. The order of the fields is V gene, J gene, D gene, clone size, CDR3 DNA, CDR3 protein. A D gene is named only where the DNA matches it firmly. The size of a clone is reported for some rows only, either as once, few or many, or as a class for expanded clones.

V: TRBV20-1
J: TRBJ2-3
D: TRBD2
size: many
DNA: TGCAGTGCTAGGGGTCCGGGACTAGCGGGGGGTCCAATCACAGATACGCAGTATTTT
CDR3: CSARGPGLAGGPITDTQYF

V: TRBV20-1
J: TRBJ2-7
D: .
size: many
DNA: TGCAGTGCTAGATACGGCTACGAGCAGTACTTC
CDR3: CSARYGYEQYF

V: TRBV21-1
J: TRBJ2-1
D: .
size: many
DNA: TGTGCCAGCAGCTTACCGGGACAGGGGTGCAATGAGCAGTTCTTC
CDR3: CASSLPGQGCNEQFF

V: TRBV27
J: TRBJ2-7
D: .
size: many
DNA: TGTGCCAGCGGCTGGACAGCTACAACCTACGAGCAGTACTTC
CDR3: CASGWTATTYEQYF

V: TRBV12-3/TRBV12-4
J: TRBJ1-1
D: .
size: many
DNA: TGTGCCAGCAGTTCAGCCGAGCCTCTCATGAACACTGAAGCTTTCTTT
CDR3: CASSSAEPLMNTEAFF

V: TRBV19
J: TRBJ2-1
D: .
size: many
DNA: TGTGCCAGTAGTATAAGCGATGAGCAGTTCTTC
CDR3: CASSISDEQFF

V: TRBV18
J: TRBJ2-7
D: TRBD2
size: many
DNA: TGTGCCAGCTCACTAGCGGGCCGCTACGAGCAGTACTTC
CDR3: CASSLAGRYEQYF

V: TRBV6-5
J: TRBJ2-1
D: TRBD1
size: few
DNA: TGTGCCAGCACTAGGGGTGGGACAGGGAGGTACAATGAGCAGTTCTTC
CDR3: CASTRGGTGRYNEQFF

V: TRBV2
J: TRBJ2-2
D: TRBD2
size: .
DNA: TGTGCCAGCAAGACTCTAGCGGGAGCGAACACCGGGGAGCTGTTTTTT
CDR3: CASKTLAGANTGELFF

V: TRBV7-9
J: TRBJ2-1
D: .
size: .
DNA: TGTGCCAGCAGCGGGGGGTTCTCCTACAATGAGCAGTTCTTC
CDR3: CASSGGFSYNEQFF

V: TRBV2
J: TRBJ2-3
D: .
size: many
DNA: TGTGCCAGCAGCCCAAATGGGGTAGAGACAGATACGCAGTATTTT
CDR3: CASSPNGVETDTQYF

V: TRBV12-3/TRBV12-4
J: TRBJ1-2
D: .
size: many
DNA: TGTGCCAGCAGTTTAAGGAGGCTCTATGGCTACACCTTC
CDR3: CASSLRRLYGYTF

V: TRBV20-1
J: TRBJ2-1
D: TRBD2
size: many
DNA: TGCAGTGCTAATGTATTAAGCGGGAGAGGGGGAAAGCCCTACAATGAGCAGTTCTTC
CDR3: CSANVLSGRGGKPYNEQFF

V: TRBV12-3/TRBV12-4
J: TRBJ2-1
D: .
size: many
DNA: TGTGCCAGCAGTTATGTGAAGTTGACTACCTACAATGAGCAGTTCTTC
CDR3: CASSYVKLTTYNEQFF

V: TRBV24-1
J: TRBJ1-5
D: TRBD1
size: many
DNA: TGTGCCACCAGTGTGGACAGGAACAATCAGCCCCAGAATTTT
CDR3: CATSVDRNNQPQNF

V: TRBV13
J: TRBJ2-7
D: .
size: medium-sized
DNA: TGTGCCAGCAGCTTAAACCCGGACAGTTACGAGCAGTACTTC
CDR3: CASSLNPDSYEQYF

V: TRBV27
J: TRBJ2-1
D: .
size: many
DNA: TGTGCCAGCAGTGGCAGGGTCAATGAGCAGTTCTTC
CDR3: CASSGRVNEQFF

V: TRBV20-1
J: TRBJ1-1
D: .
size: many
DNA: TGCAGTGCTAGAGACCCCTTTCCGGGGACGAACACTGAAGCTTTCTTT
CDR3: CSARDPFPGTNTEAFF

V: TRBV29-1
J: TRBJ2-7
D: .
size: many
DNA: TGCAGCGTTGAAGAGCCCTCCCTGGGGCGGTCCTACGAGCAGTACTTC
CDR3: CSVEEPSLGRSYEQYF

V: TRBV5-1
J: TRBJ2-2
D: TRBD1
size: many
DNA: TGCGCCAGCAGCACACCTAGGACAGGGAGGACCGGGGAGCTGTTTTTT
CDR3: CASSTPRTGRTGELFF

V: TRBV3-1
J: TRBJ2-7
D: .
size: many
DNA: TGTGCCAGCAGCCAAGGCTGGACCTCCTACGAGCAGTACTTC
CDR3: CASSQGWTSYEQYF

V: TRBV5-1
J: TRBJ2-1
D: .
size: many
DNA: TGCGCCAGCAGCTCCTCTAATGAGCAGTTCTTC
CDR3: CASSSSNEQFF

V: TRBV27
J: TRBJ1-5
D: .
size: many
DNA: TGTGCCAGCAGTTTAAAAAACCCGGACAATCAGCCCCAGCATTTT
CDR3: CASSLKNPDNQPQHF

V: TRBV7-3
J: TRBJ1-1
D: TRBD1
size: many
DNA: TGTGCCAGCAGCTTAAGGGCAGGGGGCGCACTGGCTGAAGCTTTCTTT
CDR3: CASSLRAGGALAEAFF

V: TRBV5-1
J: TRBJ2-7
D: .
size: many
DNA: TGCGCCAGCAGCTCGGATAGTTGGGACGAGCAGTACTTC
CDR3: CASSSDSWDEQYF

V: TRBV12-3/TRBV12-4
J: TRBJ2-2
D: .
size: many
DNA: TGTGCCAGCAGTTTGAGCGGTATCAACACCGGGGAGCTGTTTTTT
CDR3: CASSLSGINTGELFF

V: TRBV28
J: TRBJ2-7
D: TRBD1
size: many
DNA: TGTGCCAGCAGTCGCAGGACAGGGGACGAGCAGTACTTC
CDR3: CASSRRTGDEQYF

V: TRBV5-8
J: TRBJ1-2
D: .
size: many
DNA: TGTGCCAGCAGCTTGGTTTTCACAGGCCGCTATGGCTACACCTTC
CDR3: CASSLVFTGRYGYTF

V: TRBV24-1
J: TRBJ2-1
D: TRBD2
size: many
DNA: TGTGCCACCAGTCCTAGCGGGAGGTTAAATGAGCAGTTCTTC
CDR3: CATSPSGRLNEQFF

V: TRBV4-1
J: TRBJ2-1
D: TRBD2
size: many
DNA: TGCGCCAGCAGCCAAAGTGCGGAGCGGGGGGTCTCCTACAATGAGCAGTTCTTC
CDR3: CASSQSAERGVSYNEQFF